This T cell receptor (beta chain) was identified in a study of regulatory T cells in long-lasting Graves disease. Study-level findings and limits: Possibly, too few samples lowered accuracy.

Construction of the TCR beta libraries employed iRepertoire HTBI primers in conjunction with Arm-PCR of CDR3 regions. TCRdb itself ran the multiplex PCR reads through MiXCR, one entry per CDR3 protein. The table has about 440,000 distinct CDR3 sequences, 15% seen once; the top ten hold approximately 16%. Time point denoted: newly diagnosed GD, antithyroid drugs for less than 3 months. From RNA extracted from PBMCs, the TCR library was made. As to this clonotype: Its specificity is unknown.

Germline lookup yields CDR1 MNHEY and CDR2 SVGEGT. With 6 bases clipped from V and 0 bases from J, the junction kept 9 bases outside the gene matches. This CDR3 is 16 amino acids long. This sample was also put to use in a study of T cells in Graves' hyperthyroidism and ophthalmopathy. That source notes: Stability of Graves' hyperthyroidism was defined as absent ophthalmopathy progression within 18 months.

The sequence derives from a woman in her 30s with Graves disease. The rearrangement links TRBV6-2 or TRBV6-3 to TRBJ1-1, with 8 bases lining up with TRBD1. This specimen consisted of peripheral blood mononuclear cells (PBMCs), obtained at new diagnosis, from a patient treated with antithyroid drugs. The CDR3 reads CASRRQGTLMNTEAFF. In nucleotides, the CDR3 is TGTGCCAGCAGACGACAGGGGACCCTCATGAACACTGAAGCTTTCTTT.